Presented here are 14 T cell receptor beta chains from one specimen sequenced in a study of cytomegalovirus exposure and HLA in healthy donors. 13 Jbeta primers and 60 Vbeta primers were used for the PCR. The method was immunoSEQ multiplex PCR; TCRdb's version includes in-frame clones alone and lacks a portion of them. There are under 150,000 clones in the sample; under 80% occur only once, and around 4% lies in the top ten. The specimen was PBMCs. The receptors originated from a middle-aged woman in good health and CMV-seropositive.

J is TRBJ2-3 and V is TRBV15, with 10 bases fitting TRBD2. Germline CDR1 and CDR2: LNHNV and YYDKDF (reference sequence). Losses at the gene ends were 3 bases for V and 2 bases for J; bases not matched to a gene: 8. The length of the CDR3 is 17 residues. The CDR3 here is CATSSGGTSGDTDTQYF. Here the CDR3 DNA reads TGTGCCACCAGCAGCGGGGGTACTAGCGGGGACACAGATACGCAGTATTTT.

This clone appeared a single time. The chain links TRBV5-1 to TRBJ2-1; tentatively, D is TRBD2 (5 bases). V was clipped by 2 bases and J by 0 bases, with 9 bases between them. Germline V gives CDR1 SGHRS, CDR2 YFSETQ. CDR3 length equals 15 residues. The CDR3 loop reads CASSLEGSSYNEQFF. The CDR3 DNA follows: TGCGCCAGCAGCTTAGAGGGCAGCTCCTACAATGAGCAGTTCTTC.

The chain links TRBV7-9 to TRBJ2-3; 7 nucleotides line up with TRBD2. V was clipped by 3 bases and J by 4 bases; unmatched bases: 4. Germline CDR1 reads SEHNR; CDR2 reads FQNEAQ (reference sequence). The CDR3 totals 14 residues. DNA for the CDR3: TGTGCCAGCAGCTTCGGGGGAGGGGCAGATACGCAGTATTTT. It encodes CASSFGGGADTQYF.

This chain joins TRBV5-1 and TRBJ2-7; D might be TRBD1 (5 bases). The CDR3 totals 12 residues. V lost 0 bases and J 6 bases, leaving 7 bases between the germline ends. The germline CDR1 and CDR2 sequences are SGHRS and YFSETQ. This chain's CDR3 is CASSLEGIEQYF. Here the CDR3 DNA reads TGCGCCAGCAGCTTGGAGGGGATCGAGCAGTACTTC.

In this sample, this clone turned up many times. The rearrangement links TRBV19 to TRBJ1-5; D ambiguous. This CDR3 is 13 amino acids long. V was trimmed by 3 bases and J by 5 bases, leaving 8 bases between them. CDR1 LNHDA and CDR2 SQIVND come from the germline V gene (reference sequence). As DNA, the CDR3 is TGTGCCAGTAGTATGGGTCGGGATCAGCCCCAGCATTTT. Translating it yields CASSMGRDQPQHF.

J is TRBJ2-7 and V is TRBV29-1; a possible D gene is TRBD1 (5 bases). Germline V gene data show CDR1 as SQVTM and CDR2 as ANQGSEA. V was trimmed by 6 bases and J by 2 bases, leaving 11 bases between them. This CDR3 is 12 amino acids long. CDR3 protein: CSVTDITYEQYF. The CDR3 DNA sequence: TGCAGCGTGACAGATATAACCTACGAGCAGTACTTC.

The chain has TRBV4-2 and TRBJ2-3, with 14 bases fitting TRBD2. The CDR3 spans 16 residues. V lost 3 bases, J lost 5 bases, and 4 bases stayed unmatched. Germline-derived CDR1 and CDR2 are LGHNA and YNFKEQ. CDR3 DNA sequence: TGTGCCAGCAGCCAGACTAGCGGGGGGGTGGGAGATACGCAGTATTTT. Its translation is CASSQTSGGVGDTQYF.

V is TRBV9 and J is TRBJ2-1; the match to TRBD2 covers 9 bases. Trimming at V came to 3 bases and at J to 0 bases, leaving 4 bases not matched to a gene. The germline CDR1 and CDR2 sequences are SGDLS and YYNGEE. The CDR3 totals 16 residues. The CDR3 protein is CASSAISGSSYNEQFF. Written as DNA, the CDR3 is TGTGCCAGCAGCGCGATTAGCGGGAGCTCCTACAATGAGCAGTTCTTC.

This chain uses TRBV6-1 with TRBJ1-1; 12 positions agree with TRBD1. Losses at the gene ends were 5 bases for V and 9 bases for J; bases not matched to a gene: 7. Germline-derived CDR1 and CDR2 are MNHNS and SASEGT. The CDR3 is 14 amino acids. The CDR3 reads CASSLRDRGQKAFF. In nucleotides, the CDR3 is TGTGCCAGCAGTCTCCGGGACAGGGGGCAGAAAGCTTTCTTT.

The V gene is TRBV5-1, the J gene TRBJ2-5; 10 bases line up with TRBD1. Germline assignment: CDR1 SGHRS and CDR2 YFSETQ. This CDR3 region has 18 residues. V dropped 0 bases and J dropped 1; count of bases not matched to a gene: 9. In DNA, the CDR3 is TGCGCCAGCAGCTTGGGGACAGGGGGAAGCGGCATCCAAGAGACCCAGTACTTC. It translates to CASSLGTGGSGIQETQYF.

The chain carries TRBV2 and TRBJ1-2, with 8 bases lining up with TRBD1. Germline assignment: CDR1 SNHLY and CDR2 FYNNEI. V was clipped by 6 bases and J by 6 bases; unmatched bases: 6. This CDR3 is built from 13 residues. CDR3 nucleotides: TGTGCCAGCAGACCGGACAGGGAACATGGCTACACCTTC. Protein product: CASRPDREHGYTF.

This chain links TRBV27 with TRBJ1-2; 10 nucleotides match TRBD1. This CDR3 is 14 amino acids long. The J segment lost 1 base and the V segment lost 6 bases, leaving 2 bases of the junction unmatched. Germline CDR1 is MNHEY and CDR2 is SMNVEV (reference sequence). The CDR3 sequence: CASRRTGGNYGYTF. For the CDR3, the DNA is TGTGCCAGCAGGAGGACAGGGGGTAACTATGGCTACACCTTC.

There are a few counts of this clone. The chain links TRBV4-1 to TRBJ1-6, with D unresolved. V lost 0 bases and J lost 7, with 13 bases in between. The CDR3 sequence is 16 residues long. Germline-derived CDR1 and CDR2 are MGHRA and YSYEKL. The CDR3 loop reads CASSQEIGAPNSPLHF. CDR3 bases: TGCGCCAGCAGCCAAGAAATCGGTGCCCCAAATTCACCCCTCCACTTT.

The V gene is TRBV5-1, the J gene TRBJ2-2; D gene uncertain. The CDR3 sequence is 14 residues long. V lost 0 bases to trimming and J lost 1 base, with 4 bases between them. Germline V gene data show CDR1 as SGHRS and CDR2 as YFSETQ. CDR3 in amino acids: CASSLAQNTGELFF. CDR3 DNA sequence: TGCGCCAGCAGCTTGGCCCAGAACACCGGGGAGCTGTTTTTT.